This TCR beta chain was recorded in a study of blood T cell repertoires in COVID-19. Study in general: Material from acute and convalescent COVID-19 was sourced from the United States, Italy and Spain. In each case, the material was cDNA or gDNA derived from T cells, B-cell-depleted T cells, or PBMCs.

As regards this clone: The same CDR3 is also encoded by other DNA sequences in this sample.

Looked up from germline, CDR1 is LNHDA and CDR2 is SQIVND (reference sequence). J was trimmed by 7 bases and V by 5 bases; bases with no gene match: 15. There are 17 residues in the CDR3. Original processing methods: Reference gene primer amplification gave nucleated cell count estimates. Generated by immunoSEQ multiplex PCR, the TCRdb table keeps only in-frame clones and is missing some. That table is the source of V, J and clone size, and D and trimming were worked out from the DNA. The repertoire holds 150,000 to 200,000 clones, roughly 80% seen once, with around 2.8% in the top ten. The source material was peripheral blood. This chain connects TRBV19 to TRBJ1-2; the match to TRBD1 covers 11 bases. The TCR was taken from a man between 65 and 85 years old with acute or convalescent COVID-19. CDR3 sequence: CASSARAGQGAQIGYTF. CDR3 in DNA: TGTGCCAGTAGTGCCAGAGCCGGACAGGGGGCGCAGATTGGCTACACCTTC.